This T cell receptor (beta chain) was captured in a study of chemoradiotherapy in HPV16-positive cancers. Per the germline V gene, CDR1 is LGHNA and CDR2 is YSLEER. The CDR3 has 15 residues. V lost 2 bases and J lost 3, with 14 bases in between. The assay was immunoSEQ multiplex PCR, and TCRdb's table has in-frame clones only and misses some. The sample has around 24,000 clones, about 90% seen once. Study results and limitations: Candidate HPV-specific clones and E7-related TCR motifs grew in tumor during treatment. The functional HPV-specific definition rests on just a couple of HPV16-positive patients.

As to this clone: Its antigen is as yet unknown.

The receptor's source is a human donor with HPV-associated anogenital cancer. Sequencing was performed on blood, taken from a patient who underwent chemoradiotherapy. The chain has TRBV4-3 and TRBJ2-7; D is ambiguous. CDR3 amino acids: CASSQSLGSVYEQYF. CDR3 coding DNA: TGCGCCAGCAGCCAATCCTTGGGCAGTGTCTACGAGCAGTACTTC.